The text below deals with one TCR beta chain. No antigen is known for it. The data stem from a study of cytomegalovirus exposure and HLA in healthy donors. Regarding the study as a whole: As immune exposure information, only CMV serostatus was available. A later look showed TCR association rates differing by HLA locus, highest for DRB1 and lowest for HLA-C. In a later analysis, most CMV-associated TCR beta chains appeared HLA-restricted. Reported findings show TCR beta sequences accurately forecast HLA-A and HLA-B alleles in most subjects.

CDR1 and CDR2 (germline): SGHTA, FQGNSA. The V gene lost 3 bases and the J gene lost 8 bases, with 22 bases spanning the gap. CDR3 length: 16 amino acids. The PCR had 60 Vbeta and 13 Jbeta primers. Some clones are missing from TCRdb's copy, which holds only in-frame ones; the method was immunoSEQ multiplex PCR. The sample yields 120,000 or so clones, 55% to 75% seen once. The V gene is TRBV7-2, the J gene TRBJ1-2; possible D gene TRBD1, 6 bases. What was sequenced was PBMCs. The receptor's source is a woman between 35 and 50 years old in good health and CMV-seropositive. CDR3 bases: TGTGCCAGCAGCTTTTCCTCGACAGGTTTGTCGAAAGGCTACACCTTC. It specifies CASSFSSTGLSKGYTF.